Below, 7 T cell receptor beta chains from the same sample are listed, as sequenced in a study of T cell responses to AZD1222 COVID-19 vaccine (dated by TCRdb to the early 2020s). The library was made by the immunoSEQ multiplex PCR assay. Not all clones reach the TCRdb copy of this immuneACCESS table, which keeps in-frame sequences only. Checked studies attribute under half of the gap to unresolved V genes and leave the rest unexplained. Here the sample has 150,000 to 180,000 clones; approximately 90% occur a single time. Less than 3.5% of the sample is taken by the ten largest. This specimen's time point label, interpreted: baseline before first vaccination. The starting material was peripheral blood, obtained on day 0 of AZD1222 vaccination. Every receptor here comes from an adult in good health.

The chain uses TRBV15 and TRBJ2-1, with 12 bases lining up with TRBD2. This CDR3 is built from 16 residues. The V gene's germline CDR1 is LNHNV and CDR2 YYDKDF (reference sequence). The junction had 5 bases not matched to a gene; V was cut back by 1 base and J by 7 bases. DNA for the CDR3: TGTGCCACCAGCAGAGTAGCGACTAGCGGGGGAAATGAGCAGTTCTTC. As protein: CATSRVATSGGNEQFF.

The chain has TRBV2 and TRBJ2-5; 10 positions agree with TRBD2. Germline CDR1 SNHLY, CDR2 FYNNEI. The CDR3 sequence is 16 residues long. V lost 3 bases to trimming and J lost 4 bases; unmatched junction nucleotides: 8. CDR3 residues: CASSDGSSGGRETQYF. The CDR3 DNA sequence: TGTGCCAGCAGTGACGGGTCTAGCGGGGGACGAGAGACCCAGTACTTC.

The V gene is TRBV19, the J gene TRBJ2-7, with D uncertain. The germline V gene has CDR1 LNHDA and CDR2 SQIVND (reference sequence). CDR3 size: 13 residues. Deletions cut 6 bases from V and 0 bases from J, with 9 bases between. CDR3 loop: CASSERTSYEQYF. DNA of the CDR3: TGTGCCAGTAGCGAAAGGACCTCCTACGAGCAGTACTTC.

The chain combines TRBV5-4 with TRBJ2-2, with 9 bases fitting TRBD2. The length of the CDR3 is 16 residues. The V gene's germline CDR1 is SGHNT and CDR2 YYREEE (reference sequence). With 5 bases clipped from V and 1 base from J, the junction kept 6 bases outside the gene matches. The CDR3 protein is CASSSEAGGNTGELFF. The CDR3 DNA follows: TGTGCCAGCAGTTCTGAAGCGGGGGGGAACACCGGGGAGCTGTTTTTT.

V is TRBV9 and J is TRBJ2-3; D is unresolved. Trimming took off 4 bases at V and 4 bases at J, with 13 bases between the two ends. In germline, CDR1 is SGDLS, CDR2 YYNGEE. This CDR3 spans 14 amino acids. This CDR3 reads CASSSSTGADTQYF. Written as DNA, the CDR3 is TGTGCCAGCAGCTCCTCGACTGGTGCAGATACGCAGTATTTT.

V gene TRBV27 combines with J gene TRBJ2-4; D not certain. The V end was cut by 4 bases, the J end by 6 bases, with 10 bases between. There are 13 residues in the CDR3. CDR1 MNHEY and CDR2 SMNVEV come from the germline V gene (reference sequence). The CDR3 reads CASSSPGINIQYF. CDR3 bases: TGTGCCAGCAGTTCCCCAGGTATAAACATTCAGTACTTC.

The chain recombines TRBV19 with TRBJ1-2, with no clear D. Trimming stripped 5 bases from V and 4 bases from J, with 11 bases between. Germline loops: CDR1 LNHDA, CDR2 SQIVND (reference sequence). This CDR3 contains 13 residues. CDR3 region: CASSEAPSYGYTF. As DNA, the CDR3 is TGTGCCAGTAGTGAGGCACCCTCCTATGGCTACACCTTC.